The 9 T cell receptor beta chains below all came from one sample that was sequenced in a study of shared clonotypes between healthy human individuals. Generated by immunoSEQ multiplex PCR, the TCRdb table keeps only in-frame clones and is missing some. The repertoire consists of about 2 million clones, with approximately 94% occurring once and the leading ten covering 0.9% to 1.3%. CD8 cells classed as naive were CD45RO-negative and positively selected for CCR7, excluding terminally differentiated effector memory CD45RA+ cells. Sequences were obtained from naive CD8+ T cells sorted from blood. The receptors shown here come from a man between 18 and 35 years old in good health.

The gene calls are TRBV11-3 and TRBJ2-3; TRBD2 matches 7 bases. The CDR3 runs 15 residues. V was clipped by 1 base and J by 2 bases; unmatched bases: 3. The germline gives CDR1 SGHNT, CDR2 YENEEA. CDR3 region: CASSLGRDYTDTQYF. The CDR3 DNA is TGTGCCAGCAGCTTAGGTCGGGACTACACAGATACGCAGTATTTT.

The gene calls are TRBV29-1 and TRBJ2-1; 11 nucleotides align to TRBD2. Losses at the gene ends were 8 bases for V and 3 bases for J; bases not matched to a gene: 6. The CDR3 consists of 14 residues. The germline CDR1 and CDR2 sequences are SQVTM and ANQGSEA. The CDR3 DNA sequence: TGCAGCACTAGTCTAGCGGGGGGCTACAATGAGCAGTTCTTC. Residues: CSTSLAGGYNEQFF.

The chain combines TRBV7-9 with TRBJ2-5; 11 nucleotides align to TRBD2. The germline CDR1 and CDR2 sequences are SEHNR and FQNEAQ (reference sequence). CDR3 length: 14 residues. The V segment lost 6 bases and the J segment 10 bases; nucleotides outside the gene matches: 10. The CDR3 nucleotides read TGTGCCAGCAGTCAAACTAGCGGGGGCCAGATCCAGTACTTC. Amino acids: CASSQTSGGQIQYF.

V and J are TRBV28 and TRBJ2-5, with D possibly TRBD2 on 5 matching bases. This CDR3 comprises 16 residues. V was cut by 7 bases and J by 2 bases, with 20 bases left in between. Germline loops: CDR1 MDHEN, CDR2 SYDVKM. The CDR3 loop is CASTSPAQADQETQYF. For the CDR3, the DNA is TGTGCCAGCACCTCTCCTGCACAAGCGGATCAAGAGACCCAGTACTTC.

The V and J genes are TRBV30 and TRBJ2-5; a weak D match, TRBD2 (7 bases). CDR1 is GTSNPN, CDR2 SVGIG, per germline (reference sequence). The germline V and J ends were trimmed by 2 bases and 0 bases, with 19 bases remaining between them. The CDR3 loop spans 17 amino acids. In DNA, the CDR3 is TGTGCCTGGAGTTCCGGAGGGGGAGGGGGGTACCAAGAGACCCAGTACTTC. Protein: CAWSSGGGGGYQETQYF.

This clone was detected only once. V and J are TRBV7-8 and TRBJ2-3; 10 bases line up with TRBD2. Germline CDR1 and CDR2: SGHVS and FQNEAQ. Trimming cost V 1 base and J 4 bases; bases outside gene matches: 8. CDR3 length equals 17 residues. This CDR3 is CASSLGVAGGRADTQYF. For the CDR3, the DNA is TGTGCCAGCAGCTTAGGAGTAGCGGGAGGTAGAGCAGATACGCAGTATTTT.

About this clone itself: The identical CDR3 is also encoded by other nucleotide sequences in the sample. The V and J genes are TRBV4-3 and TRBJ2-7; D remains ambiguous. The germline gives CDR1 LGHNA, CDR2 YSLEER. Trimming took 0 bases from V and 3 from J, leaving 6 bases between them. The CDR3 loop spans 13 amino acids. In DNA, the CDR3 is TGCGCCAGCAGCCAAGATCTCGACTACGAGCAGTACTTC. Encoded protein: CASSQDLDYEQYF.

This sequence joins TRBV28 and TRBJ2-1; no clear D. The V gene lost 3 bases and the J gene lost 3 bases, with 18 bases spanning the gap. The CDR3 loop spans 17 amino acids. Looked up from germline, CDR1 is MDHEN and CDR2 is SYDVKM. The CDR3 DNA is TGTGCCAGCAGTTTGGAAGCCCCCGGGCCCCACTACAATGAGCAGTTCTTC. Protein sequence: CASSLEAPGPHYNEQFF.

The V gene is TRBV6-1, the J gene TRBJ2-1; D may be TRBD1 (5 bases). Trimming removed 4 bases at V and 1 base at J, with 11 bases between. This CDR3 has 15 residues. Germline CDR1 reads MNHNS; CDR2 reads SASEGT. CDR3 loop: CASSVAGISYNEQFF. CDR3 DNA: TGTGCCAGCAGTGTCGCAGGGATATCCTACAATGAGCAGTTCTTC.